These 11 T cell receptor beta chains were all obtained from the same sample, sequenced in a study of cytomegalovirus exposure and HLA in healthy donors. Sequenced by immunoSEQ multiplex PCR; TCRdb stores in-frame clones only, minus some. The data show roughly 130,000 clones, around 89% seen once. The material sequenced was PBMCs. These receptors were taken from a woman in her 30s in good health and CMV-seropositive.

The CDR3 DNA is TGCGCCAGCAGCTTGAGGGACAGGGTAACCTACGAGCAGTACTTC. Translated: CASSLRDRVTYEQYF. The chain links TRBV5-1 to TRBJ2-7; 9 bases match TRBD1. Germline CDR1 reads SGHRS; CDR2 reads YFSETQ. V trimming: 1 base; J trimming: 2 bases; junction bases outside the gene matches: 4. CDR3 length: 15 amino acids.

This rearrangement joins TRBV7-3 to TRBJ2-1; 9 bases line up with TRBD2. The CDR3 spans 13 residues. After removal of 8 bases from V and 7 bases from J, the junction contained 6 bases not matched to a gene. Germline lookup yields CDR1 SGHTA and CDR2 FQGTGA. CDR3 sequence reads: CASRAGGGNEQFF. In nucleotides, the CDR3 is TGTGCCAGCCGCGCGGGAGGGGGAAATGAGCAGTTCTTC.

This clone was counted a single time. This sequence joins TRBV19 and TRBJ1-1, with 7 positions matching TRBD1. The ends lost 9 bases at V and 4 bases at J; junction bases unmatched: 5. The CDR3 totals 12 residues. CDR1 LNHDA and CDR2 SQIVND come from the germline V gene (reference sequence). The CDR3 region is CASTTGSTEAFF. The CDR3 region has the DNA TGTGCCAGCACGACAGGGTCCACTGAAGCTTTCTTT.

This clone came up once. The chain uses TRBV7-9 and TRBJ1-1; D unclear. V was pared by 3 bases and J by 1 base, with 6 bases between. The CDR3 is 13 amino acids. Germline CDR1 and CDR2: SEHNR and FQNEAQ (reference sequence). CDR3 in DNA: TGTGCCAGCAGCTTCGAGGGGAACACTGAAGCTTTCTTT. Translated, it gives CASSFEGNTEAFF.

This clone occurred a few times. The genes are TRBV28 and TRBJ1-6; D is undetermined. The germline V gene has CDR1 MDHEN and CDR2 SYDVKM. V lost 10 bases to trimming and J lost 6 bases, with 19 bases between them. The CDR3 extends over 15 amino acids. The CDR3 protein is CATFLLGSSNSPLHF. In DNA, the CDR3 is TGTGCCACTTTTTTATTAGGGAGTTCTAATTCACCCCTCCACTTT.

The chain has TRBV5-1 and TRBJ2-7, with 9 bases lining up with TRBD1. This CDR3 is built from 15 residues. V was pared by 0 bases and J by 7 bases, with 8 bases of the junction left unmatched. Per germline, CDR1 SGHRS and CDR2 YFSETQ. Here the CDR3 DNA reads TGCGCCAGCAGCTTGGGGGACAGGGTTAAGAGTGAGCAGTACTTC. Amino acid sequence: CASSLGDRVKSEQYF.

This clone was seen a handful of times. V and J are TRBV6-1 and TRBJ1-3, with 7 nucleotides matching TRBD1. J gave up 4 bases and V 3 bases, and 3 bases lay outside the gene matches. The CDR3 spans 14 residues. Germline-derived CDR1 and CDR2 are MNHNS and SASEGT. The CDR3 DNA reads as TGTGCCAGCAGTGATGGACAGGAAGGAAACACCATATATTTT. It translates to CASSDGQEGNTIYF.

V usage is TRBV6-5 and J usage is TRBJ1-1; 7 bases line up with TRBD1. This CDR3 has 14 residues. Germline values: CDR1 MNHEY, CDR2 SVGAGI. The ends lost 7 bases at V and 5 bases at J; junction bases unmatched: 10. In DNA, the CDR3 is TGTGCCAGCATCAAGACCTCGACAGGGACTGAAGCTTTCTTT. Its translation: CASIKTSTGTEAFF.

The genes are TRBV5-4 and TRBJ2-7; D is undetermined. The V gene lost 0 bases and the J gene lost 2 bases, with 12 bases spanning the gap. This CDR3 spans 15 amino acids. Per germline, CDR1 SGHNT and CDR2 YYREEE (reference sequence). CDR3 coding DNA: TGTGCCAGCAGCTTGGCTAAAAATGGGCCCTACGAGCAGTACTTC. This codes for CASSLAKNGPYEQYF. Filled out from reference TRBV5-4 and TRBJ2-7, the complete variable domain reads ETGVTQSPTHLIKTRGQQVTLRCSSQSGHNTVSWYQQALGQGPQFIFQYYREEENGRGNFPPRFSGLQFPNYSSELNVNALELDDSALYLCASSLAKNGPYEQYFGPGTRLTVT.

The gene calls are TRBV28 and TRBJ2-7; 12 positions match TRBD2. CDR1 and CDR2 (germline): MDHEN, SYDVKM. V was pared by 1 base and J by 4 bases, with 2 bases of the junction left unmatched. The length of the CDR3 is 15 residues. The CDR3 here is CASSLYGLAGYEQYF. CDR3 in DNA: TGTGCCAGCAGTTTATACGGACTAGCGGGGTACGAGCAGTACTTC.

The V and J genes are TRBV6-1 and TRBJ1-5; the match to TRBD1 covers 9 bases. The CDR3 contains 15 residues. After removal of 6 bases from V and 5 bases from J, the junction contained 8 bases not matched to a gene. CDR1 is MNHNS, CDR2 SASEGT, per germline. The CDR3 protein is CASRIGQGIDQPQHF. In DNA form, the CDR3 reads TGTGCCAGCAGGATTGGACAGGGGATCGATCAGCCCCAGCATTTT.